The next 9 T cell receptor beta chains were all read from a single sample in a study of T cell repertoires in cytomegalovirus infection. No cognate antigen is known for these TCRs. TCRdb independently ran MiXCR on the reads; one entry per CDR3 protein. The sample shows about 830,000 distinct CDR3 sequences, approximately 32% of them seen only once. The sample consisted of cultured CD8+ T cells from PBMCs, taken from culture after CMV antigen stimulation. The receptor set was obtained from a human donor in good health (CMV status not recorded). Some clones in this sample may be carry-over from other donors' samples.

The chain joins TRBV12-5 to TRBJ2-3, with TRBD1 matching over 10 bases. Looked up from germline, CDR1 is LGHNT and CDR2 is FRNRAP. V gave up 7 bases and J gave up 6 bases; unmatched junction bases: 7. The CDR3 contains 14 residues. CDR3 DNA: TGTGCTAGTGCCCTGACAGGGGGCCCCGATACGCAGTATTTT. Translating gives CASALTGGPDTQYF.

This clonotype has just a few counts. V and J are TRBV6-1 and TRBJ1-5, with TRBD1 matching over 7 bases. In germline, CDR1 is MNHNS, CDR2 SASEGT. CDR3 size: 18 residues. V lost 10 bases to trimming and J lost 0 bases; unmatched junction nucleotides: 18. CDR3 sequence (DNA): TGTGCCACACGCCCGACAGGGTCAAATAGATATAGCAATCAGCCCCAGCATTTT. Protein sequence: CATRPTGSNRYSNQPQHF.

This clonotype showed up just a few times. The gene calls are TRBV4-1 and TRBJ1-1; TRBD1 might be the D (6 bases). The germline V gene encodes CDR1 MGHRA and CDR2 YSYEKL. This CDR3 is 16 amino acids long. V was clipped by 1 base and J by 2 bases, with 14 bases between them. CDR3 DNA: TGCGCCAGCAGCCAAGGCGGGGGGGGCGCCAACACTGAAGCTTTCTTT. It codes for CASSQGGGGANTEAFF.

This rearrangement joins TRBV24-1 to TRBJ2-1; D is unresolved. The germline V gene encodes CDR1 KGHDR and CDR2 SFDVKD. Trimming removed 3 bases from V and 10 bases from J, with 12 bases in between. This CDR3 has 13 amino acids. DNA for the CDR3: TGTGCCACCAGTGATCACCTGGTTAAGGAGCAGTTCTTC. Its translation is CATSDHLVKEQFF.

The chain joins TRBV19 to TRBJ1-1; the D gene is possibly TRBD1 (5 bases). V lost 7 bases and J 4 bases, leaving 22 bases between the germline ends. Germline CDR1 LNHDA, CDR2 SQIVND (reference sequence). The CDR3 has 16 amino acids. This chain's CDR3 is CASNNGWQGGGTEAFF. In DNA, the CDR3 is TGTGCCAGTAATAATGGGTGGCAGGGTGGAGGCACTGAAGCTTTCTTT.

The table lists this clonotype with many counts. The chain uses TRBV7-9 and TRBJ2-5; D is unresolved. CDR1 and CDR2 (germline): SEHNR, FQNEAQ (reference sequence). The CDR3 loop spans 15 amino acids. The ends were cut back, 4 bases at V and 7 bases at J, with 19 bases in the middle. CDR3 protein: CASSSHTGSLRTQYF. The DNA for the CDR3 is TGTGCCAGCAGCTCGCATACTGGATCATTGCGGACCCAGTACTTC.

The CDR3 reads CASSEVRQWDSNQPQHF. CDR3 coding DNA: TGTGCCAGCAGTGAAGTGCGTCAGTGGGATAGCAATCAGCCCCAGCATTTT. The chain links TRBV2 to TRBJ1-5; D not certain. Trimming left V 1 base short and J 0 bases short, with 13 bases between. The CDR3 is made up of 17 amino acids. Germline CDR1 is SNHLY and CDR2 is FYNNEI. Looking up the rest from reference TRBV2 and TRBJ1-5 gives the full variable domain: EPEVTQTPSHQVTQMGQEVILRCVPISNHLYFYWYRQILGQKVEFLVSFYNNEISEKSEIFDDQFSVERPDGSNFTLKIRSTKLEDSAMYFCASSEVRQWDSNQPQHFGDGTRLSIL.

The chain has TRBV6-6 and TRBJ1-2; TRBD1 agrees at 9 bases. The CDR3 extends over 14 amino acids. CDR1 and CDR2 from the germline V gene are MNHNY and SVGAGI (reference sequence). Unmatched junction bases numbered 8, after V lost 4 bases and J lost 8 bases. This CDR3 is CASSFVRDRDGYTF. CDR3 DNA sequence: TGTGCCAGCAGTTTTGTACGGGACAGGGACGGCTACACCTTC.

The table lists this clonotype with many counts. This chain connects TRBV7-2 to TRBJ2-7, with a tentative D call TRBD2 (5 bases). The CDR3 runs 18 residues. Trimming cost V 5 bases and J 2 bases, with 25 bases left between them. Per germline, CDR1 SGHTA and CDR2 FQGNSA. In nucleotides, the CDR3 is TGTGCCAGCAGCCCTCCGGAGGCCTCCCAAACACTTACCTACGAGCAGTACTTC. It specifies CASSPPEASQTLTYEQYF.